The rows below give T cell receptor beta chains drawn from one sample of a study of a mutant IDH1 vaccine in newly diagnosed glioma. No antigen has been identified for these receptors. Here immunoSEQ multiplex PCR was the method, and the copy in TCRdb shows in-frame clones only, minus some. Of 50,000 to 70,000 clones listed, around 74% are singletons. The material was PBMCs, obtained from a glioma patient whose treatment included an IDH1 peptide vaccine. These receptors all stem from a man aged 50 to 59 with glioma. The CDR3 runs from the conserved cysteine through the conserved F or W. A D gene is named only where the DNA matches it firmly. The size of a clone is reported for some rows only, either as once, few or many, or as a class for expanded clones.

D gene	CDR3 length	V gene	J gene	clone size	CDR3 DNA	CDR3 protein
NA	14	TRBV25-1	TRBJ2-2	many	TGTGCCAGCTCCCGGGCCGGGGACACCGGGGAGCTGTTTTTT	CASSRAGDTGELFF
TRBD1	14	TRBV5-1	TRBJ1-1	once	TGCGCCAGCAGCTCGCCGGGACAGGGGTTTGAAGCTTTCTTT	CASSSPGQGFEAFF
NA	12	TRBV5-4	TRBJ2-7	NA	TGTGCCAGCAGCTTGGACGGGCGGGAGCAGTACTTC	CASSLDGREQYF
NA	15	TRBV6-5	TRBJ1-5	NA	TGTGCCAGCAGTTATGGAGGGTCTGGCAATCAGCCCCAGCATTTT	CASSYGGSGNQPQHF
TRBD1	14	TRBV29-1	TRBJ1-1	NA	TGCAGCGTTGAACCCCACAGGGGAAACACTGAAGCTTTCTTT	CSVEPHRGNTEAFF
NA	15	TRBV5-6	TRBJ1-5	NA	TGTGCCAGCAGCTTGGGAACGGGGAGCAATCAGCCCCAGCATTTT	CASSLGTGSNQPQHF
NA	18	TRBV9	TRBJ2-7	NA	TGTGCCAGCAGCCCGGGGACTCGCGCGCACGAAAGCTCCTACGAGCAGTACTTC	CASSPGTRAHESSYEQYF
TRBD2	14	TRBV5-4	TRBJ2-5	NA	TGTGCCAGCAGCTCAAGCGGGGGGTTTGAGACCCAGTACTTC	CASSSSGGFETQYF
TRBD1	16	TRBV27	TRBJ1-2	once	TGTGCCAGCAGTTTGGCTCCCCCGACAGGGGGCTATGGCTACACCTTC	CASSLAPPTGGYGYTF
NA	12	TRBV18	TRBJ2-7	NA	TGTGCCAGCTCACCAGGAGGCCACGAGCAGTACTTC	CASSPGGHEQYF